Below, 3 T cell receptor beta chains from the same sample are listed, as sequenced in a study of regulatory T cells in long-lasting Graves disease. Construction of the TCR beta libraries employed iRepertoire HTBI primers in conjunction with Arm-PCR of CDR3 regions. TCRdb recomputed calls from the multiplex PCR reads with MiXCR, one row per CDR3 protein. The data show roughly 500,000 distinct CDR3 sequences, with about 20% seen just once and 7% to 10% held by the top ten. Time point here: persistent/refractory GD, antithyroid drugs over 5 years with positive TRAb. RNA extracted from PBMCs served as the sequencing template. The sequencing here drew on peripheral blood mononuclear cells (PBMCs), taken when the disease was refractory, from a patient treated with antithyroid drugs. These receptors were obtained from a female donor with Graves disease.

This clonotype was counted ten times or more. The V and J genes are TRBV7-3 and TRBJ1-1; D call uncertain. The V end was cut by 2 bases, the J end by 0 bases, with 7 bases between. This CDR3 has 14 residues. Germline values: CDR1 SGHTA, CDR2 FQGTGA. The CDR3 is CASSLWAMNTEAFF. CDR3 bases: TGTGCCAGCAGCTTATGGGCGATGAACACTGAAGCTTTCTTT.

In this sample, this clonotype turned up many times. CDR3 nucleotide sequence: TGTGCCAGCAGTTCTACGACGGACAGACAGTACCAAGAGACCCAGTACTTC. It encodes CASSSTTDRQYQETQYF. V is TRBV12-3 or TRBV12-4 and J is TRBJ2-5, with D maybe TRBD1 (6 bases). The CDR3 extends over 17 amino acids. The V end was cut by 4 bases, the J end by 0 bases, with 18 bases between.

This clonotype was observed a few times. The V gene is TRBV19, the J gene TRBJ1-1, with TRBD1 matching over 9 bases. This CDR3 region has 15 residues. CDR1 is LNHDA and CDR2 is SQIVND in the germline V gene (reference sequence). J gave up 2 bases and V 1 base, and 2 bases lay outside the gene matches. The CDR3 loop reads CASSIGTGVNTEAFF. The CDR3 DNA is TGTGCCAGTAGTATAGGGACAGGGGTCAACACTGAAGCTTTCTTT.